This T cell receptor (beta chain) was sequenced for a study of tumor T cells in aggressive B-cell lymphoma. Germline-derived CDR1 and CDR2 are SEHNR and FQNEAQ (reference sequence). The CDR3 runs to 13 residues. Trimming took off 6 bases at V and 4 bases at J, with 10 bases between the two ends. Data came from immunoSEQ multiplex PCR; TCRdb stores just in-frame clones and leaves some out. The sample shows about 3,600 clones, roughly 85% of them seen only once. The genes are TRBV7-9 and TRBJ2-4, with D unresolved. The source of this sequence is an adult with diffuse large B cell lymphoma. Input material: tumor tissue. The CDR3 spells CASSFSGKNIQYF. The CDR3 region has the DNA TGTGCCAGCAGTTTCTCCGGGAAAAACATTCAGTACTTC.